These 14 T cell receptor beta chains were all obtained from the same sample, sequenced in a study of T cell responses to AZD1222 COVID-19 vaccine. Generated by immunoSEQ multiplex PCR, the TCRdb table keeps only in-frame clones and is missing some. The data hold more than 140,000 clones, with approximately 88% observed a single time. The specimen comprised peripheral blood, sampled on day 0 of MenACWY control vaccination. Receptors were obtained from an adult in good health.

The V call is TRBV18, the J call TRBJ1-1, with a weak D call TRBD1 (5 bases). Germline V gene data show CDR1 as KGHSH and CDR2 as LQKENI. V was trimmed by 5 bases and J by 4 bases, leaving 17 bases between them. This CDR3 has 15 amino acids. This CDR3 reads CASSKKDWGSTEAFF. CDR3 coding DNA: TGTGCCAGCTCAAAGAAGGATTGGGGGAGCACTGAAGCTTTCTTT.

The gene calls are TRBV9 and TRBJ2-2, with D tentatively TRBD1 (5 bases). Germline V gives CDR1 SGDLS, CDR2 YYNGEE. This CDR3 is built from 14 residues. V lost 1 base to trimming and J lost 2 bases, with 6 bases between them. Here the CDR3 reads CASSVQGNTGELFF. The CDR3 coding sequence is TGTGCCAGCAGCGTACAGGGAAACACCGGGGAGCTGTTTTTT.

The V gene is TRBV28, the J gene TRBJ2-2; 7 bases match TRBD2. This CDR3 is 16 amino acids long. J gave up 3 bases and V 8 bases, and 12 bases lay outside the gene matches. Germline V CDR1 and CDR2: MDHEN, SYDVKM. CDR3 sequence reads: CASLMGGVPDTGELFF. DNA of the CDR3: TGTGCCAGCCTTATGGGGGGGGTTCCTGACACCGGGGAGCTGTTTTTT.

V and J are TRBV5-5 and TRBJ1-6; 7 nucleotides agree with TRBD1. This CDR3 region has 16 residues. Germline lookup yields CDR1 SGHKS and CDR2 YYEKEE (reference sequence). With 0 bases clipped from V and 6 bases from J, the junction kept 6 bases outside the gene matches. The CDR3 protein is CASSLGGGRFNSPLHF. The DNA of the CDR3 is TGTGCCAGCAGCTTGGGAGGGGGCCGCTTTAATTCACCCCTCCACTTT.

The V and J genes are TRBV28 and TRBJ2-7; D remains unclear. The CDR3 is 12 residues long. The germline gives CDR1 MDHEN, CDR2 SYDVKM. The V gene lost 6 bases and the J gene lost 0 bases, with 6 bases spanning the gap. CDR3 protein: CASSPSSYEQYF. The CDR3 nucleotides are TGTGCCAGCAGCCCCAGCTCCTACGAGCAGTACTTC.

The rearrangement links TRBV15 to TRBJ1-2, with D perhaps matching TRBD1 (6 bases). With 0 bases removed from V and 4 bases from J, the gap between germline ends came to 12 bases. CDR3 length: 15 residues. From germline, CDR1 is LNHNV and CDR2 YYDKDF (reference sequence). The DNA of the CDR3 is TGTGCCACCAGCAGAGATCCTGGGGGCGGCTATGGCTACACCTTC. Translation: CATSRDPGGGYGYTF.

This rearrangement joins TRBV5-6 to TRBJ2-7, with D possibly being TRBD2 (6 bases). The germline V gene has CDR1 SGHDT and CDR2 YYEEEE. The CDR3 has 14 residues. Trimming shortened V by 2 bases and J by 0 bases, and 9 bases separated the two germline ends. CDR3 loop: CASSFGGDSYEQYF. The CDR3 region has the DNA TGTGCCAGCAGCTTCGGCGGGGACTCCTACGAGCAGTACTTC.

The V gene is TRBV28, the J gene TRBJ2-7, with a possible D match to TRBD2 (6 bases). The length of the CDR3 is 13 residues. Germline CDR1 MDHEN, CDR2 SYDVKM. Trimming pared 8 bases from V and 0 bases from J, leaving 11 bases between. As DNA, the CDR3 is TGTGCCAGCGGGGCGGGAAGCTCCTACGAGCAGTACTTC. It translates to CASGAGSSYEQYF.

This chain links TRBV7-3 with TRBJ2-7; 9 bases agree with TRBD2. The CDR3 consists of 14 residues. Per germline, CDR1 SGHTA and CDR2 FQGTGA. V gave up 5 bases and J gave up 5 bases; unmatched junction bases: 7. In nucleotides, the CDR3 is TGTGCCAGCAGCCCCTATAGCGGGAGCGACGAGCAGTACTTC. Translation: CASSPYSGSDEQYF.

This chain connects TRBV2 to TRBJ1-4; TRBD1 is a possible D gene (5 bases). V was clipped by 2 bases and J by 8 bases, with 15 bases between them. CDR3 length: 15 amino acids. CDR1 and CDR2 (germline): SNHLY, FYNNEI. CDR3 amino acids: CASSENWAQGEKLFF. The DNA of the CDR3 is TGTGCCAGCAGTGAAAATTGGGCCCAGGGCGAAAAACTGTTTTTT.

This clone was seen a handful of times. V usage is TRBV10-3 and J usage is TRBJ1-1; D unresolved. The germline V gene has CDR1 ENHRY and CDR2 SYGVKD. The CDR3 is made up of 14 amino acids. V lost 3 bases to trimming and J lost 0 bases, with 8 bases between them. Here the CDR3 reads CAISDARMNTEAFF. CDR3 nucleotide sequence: TGTGCCATCAGTGATGCCAGGATGAACACTGAAGCTTTCTTT.

CDR3 nucleotide sequence: TGTGCCAGCAGCTTGGTAGCGGGGAGTACAGATACGCAGTATTTT. This gives the protein CASSLVAGSTDTQYF. The J gene is TRBJ2-3, the V gene TRBV5-8, with 8 bases fitting TRBD2. Looked up from germline, CDR1 is SGHTS and CDR2 is YDEGEE. This CDR3 has 15 residues. Trimming took 0 bases from V and 3 from J; bases not matched to a gene: 3.

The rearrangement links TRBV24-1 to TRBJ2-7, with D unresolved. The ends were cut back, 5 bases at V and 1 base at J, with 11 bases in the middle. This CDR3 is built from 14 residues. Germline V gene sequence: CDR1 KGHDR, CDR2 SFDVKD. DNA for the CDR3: TGTGCCACCAGTGCCCCGGGCAGATCCTACGAGCAGTACTTC. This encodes CATSAPGRSYEQYF.

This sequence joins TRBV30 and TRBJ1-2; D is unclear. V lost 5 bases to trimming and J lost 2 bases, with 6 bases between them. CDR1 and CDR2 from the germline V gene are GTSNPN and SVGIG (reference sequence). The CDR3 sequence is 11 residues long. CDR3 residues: CAWQQNYGYTF. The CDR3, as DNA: TGTGCCTGGCAACAGAACTATGGCTACACCTTC.